This TCR beta chain stems from a study of control samples from healthy donors and cancer patients. Sequenced by immunoSEQ multiplex PCR; TCRdb stores in-frame clones only, minus some. This table has 150,000 to 200,000 clones, 91% appearing once. The CDR3 consists of 13 residues. Germline CDR1 reads LNHNV; CDR2 reads YYDKDF (reference sequence). Trimming cost V 4 bases and J 12 bases, with 19 bases left between them. V is TRBV15 and J is TRBJ2-7, with TRBD1 as a possible D gene (6 bases). The receptor comes from a woman between 40 and 50 years old in good health. Sequenced material: blood. The CDR3 is CATSILSPGEAYF. The DNA of the CDR3 is TGTGCCACCAGCATCCTATCTCCAGGGGAAGCGTACTTC.